What follows are 32 T cell receptor beta chains derived from one specimen sequenced in a study of post-analysis software for immune sequencing data. Findings of the study overall: When patients were compared with controls, about five TRBV segments were more frequent, TRBV5-6, TRBV5-1 and TRBV20-1 among them.

These receptors have no known antigen. Carried by the TCR beta cDNA libraries were unique molecular identifiers. MiXCR, run by TCRdb on the PCR reads, gives a single entry per CDR3 protein. The profile shows 700,000 to 800,000 distinct CDR3 sequences, 25% to 30% of them singletons. Sequencing used blood. Receptors were obtained from a girl under 18 with multiple sclerosis.

V and J are TRBV20-1 and TRBJ2-7; perhaps TRBD1 as D (6 bases). Germline-derived CDR1 and CDR2 are DFQATT and SNEGSKA (reference sequence). Trimming removed 2 bases at V and 3 bases at J, with 11 bases between. The CDR3 extends over 13 amino acids. The CDR3: CSARPRTDYEQYF. The CDR3 DNA follows: TGCAGTGCTAGACCAAGGACAGACTACGAGCAGTACTTC.

This clonotype has just a few counts. The chain couples TRBV5-1 to TRBJ1-2, with a weak D call TRBD1 (6 bases). The germline V gene has CDR1 SGHRS and CDR2 YFSETQ. The V gene lost 6 bases and the J gene lost 6 bases, with 21 bases spanning the gap. The CDR3 has 15 residues. CDR3 region: CASKPIGRGNHGYTF. DNA for the CDR3: TGCGCCAGCAAGCCTATAGGCAGGGGAAATCATGGCTACACCTTC. Supplemented by reference TRBV5-1 and TRBJ1-2, the full variable domain reads KAGVTQTPRYLIKTRGQQVTLSCSPISGHRSVSWYQQTPGQGLQFLFEYFSETQRNKGNFPGRFSGRQFSNSRSEMNVSTLELGDSALYLCASKPIGRGNHGYTFGSGTRLTVV.

This clonotype was found a few times. The gene calls are TRBV9 and TRBJ2-7; 7 nucleotides agree with TRBD1. The trim removed 4 bases at V and 3 bases at J, leaving 10 bases unmatched. CDR3 length equals 15 residues. Germline V lookup: CDR1 SGDLS, CDR2 YYNGEE. The CDR3 loop is CASSPRQGQVYEQYF. In nucleotides, the CDR3 is TGTGCCAGCAGCCCTCGACAGGGTCAGGTCTACGAGCAGTACTTC.

This clonotype was counted between two and nine times. The chain recombines TRBV9 with TRBJ2-3; tentatively, D is TRBD2 (5 bases). V was trimmed by 0 bases and J by 5 bases, leaving 10 bases between them. CDR3 length: 14 amino acids. Germline CDR1 is SGDLS and CDR2 is YYNGEE. For the CDR3, the DNA is TGTGCCAGCAGCGTAGATACTACTAGAGATACGCAGTATTTT. It specifies CASSVDTTRDTQYF.

The genes are TRBV29-1 and TRBJ1-1; D may be TRBD1 (6 bases). The CDR3 has 12 amino acids. Trimming cost V 7 bases and J 4 bases, with 13 bases left between them. The germline V gene has CDR1 SQVTM and CDR2 ANQGSEA. This CDR3 is CSAEGGGTEAFF. CDR3 bases: TGCAGCGCCGAAGGAGGGGGCACTGAAGCTTTCTTT. The complete variable domain, with remaining parts taken from reference TRBV29-1 and TRBJ1-1, reads SAVISQKPSRDICQRGTSLTIQCQVDSQVTMMFWYRQQPGQSLTLIATANQGSEATYESGFVIDKFPISRPNLTFSTLTVSNMSPEDSSIYLCSAEGGGTEAFFGQGTRLTVV.

In DNA, the CDR3 is TGTGCCAGCAGCCAAAGGGTTACAGGGGAGCTGTTTTTT. The encoded protein is CASSQRVTGELFF. This chain connects TRBV14 to TRBJ2-2, with D hard to call. V was clipped by 2 bases and J by 8 bases, with 9 bases between them. This CDR3 contains 13 residues. Looked up from germline, CDR1 is SGHDN and CDR2 is FVKESK.

This clonotype occurred many times. The V and J genes are TRBV7-2 and TRBJ1-4, with 7 bases identical to TRBD1. The trim removed 5 bases at V and 0 bases at J, leaving 3 bases unmatched. This CDR3 spans 15 amino acids. Per the germline V gene, CDR1 is SGHTA and CDR2 is FQGNSA. CDR3 sequence reads: CASSRDRATNEKLFF. The DNA for the CDR3 is TGTGCCAGCAGCCGCGACAGGGCAACTAATGAAAAACTGTTTTTT.

In this sample, this clonotype turned up a few times. The chain uses TRBV6-6 and TRBJ1-6; maybe TRBD1 (6 bases). The CDR3 length is 13 residues. V was pared by 10 bases and J by 9 bases, with 16 bases between. Germline V gives CDR1 MNHNY, CDR2 SVGAGI (reference sequence). The CDR3 loop is CATRRDNPSPLHF. CDR3 in DNA: TGTGCCACTCGGAGGGACAACCCTTCACCCCTCCACTTT.

Comments on this clonotype: The junction and the germline gene differ at one end; a read error may be behind it. V gene TRBV3-1 combines with J gene TRBJ1-1, with D unclear. Germline CDR1 and CDR2: LGHDT and YNNKEL (reference sequence). The CDR3 sequence is 11 residues long. CDR3 coding DNA: TGTGCCAGCGGCCAAGCTACTGAAGCTTTCTTT. The encoded protein is CASGQATEAFF. Full variable domain (outside the CDR3, taken from reference TRBV3-1 and TRBJ1-1): DTAVSQTPKYLVTQMGNDKSIKCEQNLGHDTMYWYKQDSKKFLKIMFSYNNKELIINETVPNRFSPKSPDKAHLNLHINSLELGDSAVYFCASGQATEAFFGQGTRLTVV.

This clonotype was seen repeatedly, ten times or more. This chain joins TRBV7-2 and TRBJ2-1, with 10 bases matching TRBD2. Trimming removed 5 bases from V and 5 bases from J; junction bases left unmatched: 6. The germline CDR1 and CDR2 sequences are SGHTA and FQGNSA. The CDR3 length is 15 residues. Written as DNA, the CDR3 is TGTGCCAGCAGCGCGAGACTAGCGGGTCACAATGAGCAGTTCTTC. Translated: CASSARLAGHNEQFF.

This rearrangement joins TRBV6-6 to TRBJ2-1, with TRBD2 as a possible D gene (5 bases). Germline lookup yields CDR1 MNHNY and CDR2 SVGAGI (reference sequence). The CDR3 length is 14 residues. The V gene lost 5 bases and the J gene lost 5 bases, with 13 bases spanning the gap. The CDR3 region has the DNA TGTGCCAGCAGTCGGGCGGGTGGGAACAATGAGCAGTTCTTC. Translating it yields CASSRAGGNNEQFF.

This chain links TRBV27 with TRBJ2-6; 9 bases fit TRBD1. With 3 bases clipped from V and 0 bases from J, the junction kept 6 bases outside the gene matches. The CDR3 has 18 residues. Germline loops: CDR1 MNHEY, CDR2 SMNVEV (reference sequence). CDR3 loop: CASSLRDRASSGANVLTF. CDR3 sequence (DNA): TGTGCCAGCAGTTTGCGGGACAGGGCAAGCTCTGGGGCCAACGTCCTGACTTTC.

Concerning this clonotype: Given a much more abundant clone one base away, this may be a read error. This chain links TRBV29-1 with TRBJ2-3, with 7 bases aligning to TRBD2. The CDR3 runs 14 residues. CDR1 and CDR2 (germline): SQVTM, ANQGSEA. Trimming cost V 4 bases and J 4 bases; bases outside gene matches: 8. The DNA for the CDR3 is TGCAGCGTTGTATTAGGACTAGTGGCAGATACGCAGTATTTT. Residues: CSVVLGLVADTQYF.

With regard to this clonotype: One end of the junction fails to match germline, which may point to a read error. V and J are TRBV12-3 or TRBV12-4 and TRBJ1-2; 8 bases map to TRBD1. This CDR3 comprises 14 residues. The CDR3 here is CANSWTGRNYGYTF. The CDR3, as DNA: TGTGCCAACAGTTGGACAGGGCGGAACTATGGCTACACCTTC.

The genes are TRBV29-1 and TRBJ1-2, with D unresolved. This CDR3 comprises 14 residues. CDR1 and CDR2 from the germline V gene are SQVTM and ANQGSEA. Trimming cost V 0 bases and J 2 bases, with 10 bases left between them. The CDR3 loop is CSVEEETENYGYTF. The CDR3 coding sequence is TGCAGCGTTGAAGAGGAGACGGAGAACTATGGCTACACCTTC.

This clonotype was observed a handful of times. This chain joins TRBV28 and TRBJ2-1; TRBD2 aligns across 7 bases. Germline V gene data show CDR1 as MDHEN and CDR2 as SYDVKM. V was clipped by 6 bases and J by 8 bases; unmatched bases: 13. The CDR3 runs to 15 residues. The CDR3 nucleotides are TGTGCCAGCAGAAGGCGGGAGCGCCCTCCTGATGAGCAGTTCTTC. It is translated as CASRRRERPPDEQFF.

V gene TRBV12-3 or TRBV12-4 combines with J gene TRBJ2-1, with D possibly being TRBD2 (6 bases). The length of the CDR3 is 16 residues. V was clipped by 5 bases and J by 1 base, with 15 bases between them. The chain's CDR3 is CASSLGLRGSYNEQFF. Here the CDR3 DNA reads TGTGCCAGCAGTCTCGGGCTACGGGGGTCCTACAATGAGCAGTTCTTC.

The CDR3 DNA follows: TGTGCCAGCAGTTCACACCCCGGGACTAGCTCCGGTGAGACCCAGTACTTC. It encodes CASSSHPGTSSGETQYF. The chain has TRBV28 and TRBJ2-5; 9 bases agree with TRBD2. The V gene end was trimmed by 4 bases and the J gene end by 5 bases; junction bases not matched to a gene: 14. This CDR3 comprises 17 residues. Germline V lookup: CDR1 MDHEN, CDR2 SYDVKM.

Only a few counts were recorded for this clonotype. The CDR3 coding sequence is TGCAGCGCACGTTTGGGACAGGGTTACAATGAGCAGTTCTTC. Its translation: CSARLGQGYNEQFF. The chain couples TRBV29-1 to TRBJ2-1, with 9 positions matching TRBD1. Germline lookup yields CDR1 SQVTM and CDR2 ANQGSEA. This CDR3 spans 14 amino acids. V shed 7 bases, J shed 4 bases, and the junction held 8 bases outside the gene matches.

V usage is TRBV12-3 or TRBV12-4 and J usage is TRBJ2-2; D ambiguous. CDR3 length equals 11 residues. Trimming stripped 3 bases from V and 9 bases from J, with 5 bases between. The CDR3 is CASSFLWELFF. CDR3 nucleotide sequence: TGTGCCAGCAGTTTTCTTTGGGAGCTGTTTTTT.

Turning to this clonotype: Relative to the germline gene, one junction end is altered; a read error may explain this. The chain is built from TRBV18 and TRBJ1-2; D might be TRBD1 (5 bases). The CDR3 is 14 residues long. Germline values: CDR1 KGHSH, CDR2 LQKENI. The CDR3 spells CASSPPGGTYGYAF. CDR3 in DNA: TGTGCCAGCTCACCACCGGGGGGGACCTATGGCTACGCCTTC.

V and J are TRBV20-1 and TRBJ1-2; D call uncertain. Germline CDR1 is DFQATT and CDR2 is SNEGSKA (reference sequence). V was clipped by 5 bases and J by 5 bases, with 12 bases between them. There are 12 residues in the CDR3. The CDR3 DNA sequence: TGCAGTGCTTGGGATGAACTGTATGGCTACACCTTC. It codes for CSAWDELYGYTF.

This clonotype was counted between two and nine times. V and J are TRBV9 and TRBJ2-1, with 8 bases aligning to TRBD2. The CDR3 extends over 15 amino acids. Germline assignment: CDR1 SGDLS and CDR2 YYNGEE. Trimming took 3 bases from V and 9 from J; bases not matched to a gene: 11. The CDR3 loop is CASSGVVAGRGEQFF. The CDR3 DNA reads as TGTGCCAGCAGCGGGGTAGTAGCGGGACGAGGTGAGCAGTTCTTC.

In this sample, this clonotype turned up many times. CDR3 residues: CASSVVGQGANEQFF. For the CDR3, the DNA is TGTGCCAGCAGCGTAGTGGGACAGGGGGCCAATGAGCAGTTCTTC. The chain joins TRBV9 to TRBJ2-1; 12 bases map to TRBD1. The V segment lost 0 bases and the J segment 6 bases; nucleotides outside the gene matches: 1. The CDR3 is 15 amino acids. In germline, CDR1 is SGDLS, CDR2 YYNGEE.

The V and J genes are TRBV29-1 and TRBJ2-3; D assignment may be TRBD1 or TRBD2 (5 bases each). Deletions cut 7 bases from V and 4 bases from J, with 15 bases between. In germline, CDR1 is SQVTM, CDR2 ANQGSEA. The CDR3 spans 13 residues. CDR3 DNA: TGCAGCGGGGCTCAGGGTAGCGCAGATACGCAGTATTTT. The encoded protein is CSGAQGSADTQYF.

There are a few counts of this clonotype. This sequence joins TRBV20-1 and TRBJ2-3, with 7 bases matching TRBD2. The length of the CDR3 is 14 residues. Looked up from germline, CDR1 is DFQATT and CDR2 is SNEGSKA (reference sequence). V gave up 3 bases and J gave up 5 bases; unmatched junction bases: 8. CDR3 in amino acids: CSARGGGAGDTQYF. CDR3 coding DNA: TGCAGTGCTAGGGGGGGGGGAGCAGGAGATACGCAGTATTTT.

The table lists this clonotype with a few counts. The chain carries TRBV18 and TRBJ1-1, with 7 bases that match TRBD1. This CDR3 has 15 residues. V lost 4 bases and J lost 5; bases outside the gene matches: 10. CDR1 and CDR2 from the germline V gene are KGHSH and LQKENI. The chain's CDR3 is CASSLADRPGTEAFF. CDR3 nucleotide sequence: TGTGCCAGCTCACTGGCGGACAGGCCGGGTACTGAAGCTTTCTTT. Together with reference TRBV18 and TRBJ1-1, the CDR3 gives the full variable domain: NAGVMQNPRHLVRRRGQEARLRCSPMKGHSHVYWYRQLPEEGLKFMVYLQKENIIDESGMPKERFSAEFPKEGPSILRIQQVVRGDSAAYFCASSLADRPGTEAFFGQGTRLTVV.

The rearrangement joins TRBV20-1 to TRBJ2-3; 14 bases are shared with TRBD2. Germline CDR1 reads DFQATT; CDR2 reads SNEGSKA (reference sequence). The V segment lost 5 bases and the J segment 7 bases; nucleotides outside the gene matches: 5. The CDR3 is made up of 14 amino acids. The CDR3 protein is CSALGTSGGYTQYF. CDR3 in DNA: TGCAGTGCTCTCGGGACTAGCGGGGGATATACGCAGTATTTT.

This rearrangement joins TRBV20-1 to TRBJ1-2, with 7 positions matching TRBD1. The CDR3 extends over 14 amino acids. V lost 6 bases and J lost 2; bases outside the gene matches: 9. Germline V CDR1 and CDR2: DFQATT, SNEGSKA (reference sequence). CDR3 coding DNA: TGCAGTGCAGCGGGACAGCCCGCGAACTATGGCTACACCTTC. This gives the protein CSAAGQPANYGYTF.

The chain has TRBV6-6 and TRBJ1-1; TRBD1 matches at 9 bases. Germline V gives CDR1 MNHNY, CDR2 SVGAGI (reference sequence). This CDR3 comprises 15 residues. Trimming at V came to 4 bases and at J to 1 base, leaving 4 bases not matched to a gene. The CDR3 DNA is TGTGCCAGCAGTTCTGAACAGGGGGCGAACACTGAAGCTTTCTTT. This sequence encodes CASSSEQGANTEAFF.

The CDR3 protein is CSAGDRGLGSPLHF. As DNA, the CDR3 is TGCAGTGCTGGGGACAGGGGGCTCGGATCACCCCTCCACTTT. The rearrangement joins TRBV20-1 to TRBJ1-6; 12 bases agree with TRBD1. CDR3 length: 14 residues. From germline, CDR1 is DFQATT and CDR2 SNEGSKA (reference sequence). V gave up 5 bases and J gave up 10 bases; unmatched junction bases: 6.

The sample holds one count of this clonotype. The rearrangement links TRBV7-2 to TRBJ1-2; TRBD1 might be the D (5 bases). Germline V gene lookup returns CDR1 SGHTA and CDR2 FQGNSA. V was shortened by 1 base and J by 4 bases, with 13 bases between the two germline ends. This CDR3 spans 15 amino acids. CDR3 residues: CASSLGGRQLYGYTF. CDR3 in DNA: TGTGCCAGCAGCTTAGGAGGCCGACAGCTCTATGGCTACACCTTC.